The 21 T cell receptor beta chains below come from one sample, sequenced in a study of human T cells and chemical hapten exposure. TCRdb redid the calling of the RACE reads with MiXCR, one entry per CDR3 protein. The table includes more than 150,000 distinct CDR3 sequences, about 14% detected once. Sample time point: patch test 1, 2 weeks after DPC sensitization. Treatment defined: therapeutic diphenylcyclopropenone sensitization with weekly scalp DPC. The input for sequencing was whole blood, taken in connection with sensitization to the hapten diphenylcyclopropenone (DPC). Receptors were obtained from a woman aged 30 to 39 with alopecia areata. Some clones in this sample may be carry-over from other donors' samples.

The J gene is TRBJ2-1, the V gene TRBV9; D is undetermined. Germline lookup yields CDR1 SGDLS and CDR2 YYNGEE. This CDR3 contains 13 residues. V was shortened by 0 bases and J by 4 bases, with 5 bases between the two germline ends. CDR3 sequence: CASSVAAYNEQFF. The CDR3 DNA sequence: TGTGCCAGCAGCGTAGCAGCGTACAATGAGCAGTTCTTC.

This clonotype was observed a few times. The rearrangement uses TRBV4-2 and TRBJ2-1; a possible D gene is TRBD2 (6 bases). Per the germline V gene, CDR1 is LGHNA and CDR2 is YNFKEQ. Deletions cut 0 bases from V and 7 bases from J, with 16 bases between. This CDR3 spans 16 amino acids. The CDR3 reads CASSQEGSGQMNEQFF. As DNA, the CDR3 is TGTGCCAGCAGCCAAGAAGGCAGCGGGCAGATGAATGAGCAGTTCTTC.

The chain recombines TRBV28 with TRBJ1-5, with D maybe TRBD1 (5 bases). The CDR3 totals 19 residues. Germline CDR1 is MDHEN and CDR2 is SYDVKM. Trimming pared 6 bases from V and 0 bases from J, leaving 24 bases between. CDR3 DNA sequence: TGTGCCAGCAGGACAGACCGAGGACGGGACGACTTTAGCAATCAGCCCCAGCATTTT. Translated: CASRTDRGRDDFSNQPQHF.

This clonotype was picked up a small number of times. V is TRBV6-2 or TRBV6-3 and J is TRBJ2-1, with 7 positions matching TRBD2. Losses at the gene ends were 4 bases for V and 8 bases for J; bases not matched to a gene: 17. Germline-derived CDR1 and CDR2 are MNHEY and SVGEGT. The CDR3 loop spans 17 amino acids. CDR3 bases: TGTGCCAGCAGTTTCCCGGCGGCGGGAGTCTGGGTGGATGAGCAGTTCTTC. It codes for CASSFPAAGVWVDEQFF.

This clonotype was counted at least ten times. The chain is built from TRBV7-6 and TRBJ2-3, with unresolved D. Trimming shortened V by 3 bases and J by 0 bases, and 16 bases separated the two germline ends. In germline, CDR1 is SGHVS, CDR2 FNYEAQ. The CDR3 spans 17 residues. The chain's CDR3 is CASSLGKTYPSTDTQYF. CDR3 nucleotides: TGTGCCAGCAGCTTGGGGAAGACTTACCCTAGCACAGATACGCAGTATTTT.

The chain couples TRBV6-5 to TRBJ2-3, with TRBD2 as a possible D gene (6 bases). The CDR3 consists of 18 residues. V was trimmed by 6 bases and J by 6 bases, leaving 28 bases between them. Germline CDR1 MNHEY, CDR2 SVGAGI. CDR3 residues: CASSRPTQRAGETDTQYF. In nucleotides, the CDR3 is TGTGCCAGCAGCCGTCCTACTCAGCGGGCTGGGGAGACGGATACGCAGTATTTT.

This clonotype was recorded a few times. The chain is built from TRBV5-4 and TRBJ1-1; TRBD1 aligns across 9 bases. This CDR3 is 15 amino acids long. From germline, CDR1 is SGHNT and CDR2 YYREEE (reference sequence). The V and J ends lost 3 bases and 8 bases, in that order; junction bases with no gene match: 11. CDR3 sequence reads: CASSSIVPGQGEAFF. The CDR3 DNA reads TGTGCCAGCAGCTCTATCGTCCCGGGACAGGGAGAAGCTTTCTTT.

The chain has TRBV7-2 and TRBJ2-6; D is unclear. CDR3 length: 15 residues. Germline CDR1 and CDR2: SGHTA and FQGNSA. V was cut by 3 bases and J by 0 bases, with 6 bases left in between. CDR3 protein: CASSFHTSGANVLTF. Here the CDR3 DNA reads TGTGCCAGCAGCTTTCATACCTCTGGGGCCAACGTCCTGACTTTC. Looking up the rest from reference TRBV7-2 and TRBJ2-6 gives the full variable domain: GAGVSQSPSNKVTEKGKDVELRCDPISGHTALYWYRQSLGQGLEFLIYFQGNSAPDKSGLPSDRFSAERTGGSVSTLTIQRTQQEDSAVYLCASSFHTSGANVLTFGAGSRLTVL.

J is TRBJ1-2 and V is TRBV4-3; no clear D gene. Trimming pared 4 bases from V and 6 bases from J, leaving 15 bases between. The CDR3 loop spans 14 amino acids. From germline, CDR1 is LGHNA and CDR2 YSLEER. In DNA, the CDR3 is TGCGCCAGCAGCCCGACTCCAAGGTCGAATGGCTACACCTTC. Amino acid sequence: CASSPTPRSNGYTF.

The rearrangement links TRBV20-1 to TRBJ2-5; D may be TRBD2 (6 bases). The ends were cut back, 4 bases at V and 6 bases at J, with 21 bases in the middle. Germline V CDR1 and CDR2: DFQATT, SNEGSKA (reference sequence). CDR3 size: 15 residues. The CDR3 loop is CSAIGGRGERKTQYF. Written as DNA, the CDR3 is TGCAGTGCTATCGGGGGACGGGGTGAACGAAAGACCCAGTACTTC.

The chain couples TRBV4-3 to TRBJ2-1, with D possibly matching TRBD2 (6 bases). From germline, CDR1 is LGHNA and CDR2 YSLEER. The CDR3 loop spans 16 amino acids. Trimming shortened V by 4 bases and J by 2 bases, and 15 bases separated the two germline ends. The CDR3 coding sequence is TGCGCCAGCAGCCTAGACCTTAGCGGTCCCTACAATGAGCAGTTCTTC. Protein: CASSLDLSGPYNEQFF.

The CDR3 region has the DNA TGTGCCAGCCACCCGGCGGTCTTGCAAGGCACCGGGGAGCTGTTTTTT. Protein sequence: CASHPAVLQGTGELFF. The V call is TRBV7-2, the J call TRBJ2-2; D call uncertain. The CDR3 contains 16 residues. V was cut by 8 bases and J by 4 bases, with 20 bases left in between. Germline V gene sequence: CDR1 SGHTA, CDR2 FQGNSA.

The chain combines TRBV28 with TRBJ2-5; D is ambiguous. CDR1 MDHEN and CDR2 SYDVKM come from the germline V gene. The ends were cut back, 1 base at V and 9 bases at J, with 21 bases in the middle. The CDR3 has 16 amino acids. Written as DNA, the CDR3 is TGTGCCAGCAGTTTATTCTCGGCAGGCCCAGGCACGGCCCAGTACTTC. Its translation is CASSLFSAGPGTAQYF.

This clonotype was observed a few times. The CDR3: CASSLLFANTEAFF. CDR3 DNA sequence: TGCGCCAGCAGCTTGCTTTTTGCGAACACTGAAGCTTTCTTT. The gene calls are TRBV5-1 and TRBJ1-1, with D uncertain. Trimming stripped 1 base from V and 1 base from J, with 8 bases between. The CDR3 totals 14 residues. Germline CDR1 is SGHRS and CDR2 is YFSETQ.

The rearrangement links TRBV12-3 or TRBV12-4 to TRBJ2-1, with 13 nucleotides matching TRBD2. The CDR3 extends over 15 amino acids. With 6 bases clipped from V and 10 bases from J, the junction kept 9 bases outside the gene matches. Here the CDR3 reads CASSLGTSGIHEQFF. The CDR3 bases are TGTGCCAGCAGCCTCGGGACTAGCGGGATCCACGAGCAGTTCTTC.

The CDR3 sequence: CSATETVSSYEQYF. The CDR3 DNA sequence: TGCAGTGCTACCGAGACTGTGAGCTCCTACGAGCAGTACTTC. The rearrangement links TRBV20-1 to TRBJ2-7, with D uncertain. V dropped 4 bases and J dropped 0 bases, with 13 bases sitting between them. The CDR3 has 14 residues. Per germline, CDR1 DFQATT and CDR2 SNEGSKA (reference sequence).

This rearrangement joins TRBV5-4 to TRBJ2-5; 11 bases map to TRBD2. The CDR3 contains 16 residues. The germline V gene has CDR1 SGHNT and CDR2 YYREEE (reference sequence). V was pared by 1 base and J by 4 bases, with 6 bases of the junction left unmatched. CDR3: CASSLFSGRGVETQYF. For the CDR3, the DNA is TGTGCCAGCAGCTTGTTTAGCGGGAGGGGGGTAGAGACCCAGTACTTC.

This sequence joins TRBV27 and TRBJ2-7; 7 bases map to TRBD1. The CDR3 extends over 14 amino acids. The junction had 7 bases not matched to a gene; V was cut back by 2 bases and J by 6 bases. Germline V gene sequence: CDR1 MNHEY, CDR2 SMNVEV (reference sequence). The CDR3 loop reads CASSLRGQRSEQYF. The CDR3 DNA sequence: TGTGCCAGCAGTTTACGGGGACAGCGGTCCGAGCAGTACTTC.

This clonotype was seen ten or more times. The genes are TRBV7-9 and TRBJ2-1; the D is unclear. With 1 base removed from V and 8 bases from J, the gap between germline ends came to 12 bases. Germline V lookup: CDR1 SEHNR, CDR2 FQNEAQ (reference sequence). This CDR3 spans 14 amino acids. CDR3 DNA sequence: TGTGCCAGCAGCTTAGTTGTCTACCAAGATGAGCAGTTCTTC. Protein sequence: CASSLVVYQDEQFF.

This clonotype was seen at least ten times. The V gene is TRBV28, the J gene TRBJ2-1; the D gene could be TRBD1 or TRBD2 (5 bases each). V lost 1 base, J lost 8 bases, and 9 bases lay in between. Germline CDR1 is MDHEN and CDR2 is SYDVKM. This CDR3 is 13 amino acids long. The DNA for the CDR3 is TGTGCCAGCAGTTTATACGGGGCAGATGAGCAGTTCTTC. Encoded protein: CASSLYGADEQFF.

This clonotype was seen a few times. V usage is TRBV7-9 and J usage is TRBJ2-4; D may be TRBD1 (6 bases). V shed 5 bases and J shed 2 bases, with 13 bases lying between them. The CDR3 is made up of 15 amino acids. Germline V gene sequence: CDR1 SEHNR, CDR2 FQNEAQ (reference sequence). CDR3 sequence reads: CASSPRDTSKNIQYF. In DNA, the CDR3 is TGTGCCAGCAGCCCCCGGGACACATCCAAAAACATTCAGTACTTC. The full variable domain, completed using reference TRBV7-9 and TRBJ2-4, is DTGVSQNPRHKITKRGQNVTFRCDPISEHNRLYWYRQTLGQGPEFLTYFQNEAQLEKSRLLSDRFSAERPKGSFSTLEIQRTEQGDSAMYLCASSPRDTSKNIQYFGAGTRLSVL.